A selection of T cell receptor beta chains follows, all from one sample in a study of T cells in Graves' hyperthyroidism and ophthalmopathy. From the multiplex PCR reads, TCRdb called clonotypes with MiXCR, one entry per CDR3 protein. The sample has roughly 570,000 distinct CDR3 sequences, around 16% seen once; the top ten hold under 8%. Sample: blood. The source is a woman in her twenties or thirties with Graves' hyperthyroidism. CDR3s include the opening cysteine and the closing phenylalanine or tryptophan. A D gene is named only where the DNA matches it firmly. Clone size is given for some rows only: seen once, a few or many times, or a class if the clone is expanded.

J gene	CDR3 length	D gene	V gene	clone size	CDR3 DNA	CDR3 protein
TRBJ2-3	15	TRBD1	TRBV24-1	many	TGTGCCACCAGTGAATCGGGACAGGGCACAGATACGCAGTATTTT	CATSESGQGTDTQYF
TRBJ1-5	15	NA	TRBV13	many	TGTGCCAGCAGCTTAGGTGCGGGGGCGGGTCAGCCCCAGCATTTT	CASSLGAGAGQPQHF
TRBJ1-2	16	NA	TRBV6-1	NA	TGTGCCAGCAGCCGTAACCCACGAGGAGGAAACTATGGCTACACCTTC	CASSRNPRGGNYGYTF
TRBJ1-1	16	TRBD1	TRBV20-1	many	TGCAGTGCTAGCCCCGTGACAGGGTCCATGAACACTGAAGCTTTCTTT	CSASPVTGSMNTEAFF
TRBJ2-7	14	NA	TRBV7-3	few	TGTGCCAGCAGCTTAAACGCGGAGACCTACGAGCAGTACTTC	CASSLNAETYEQYF
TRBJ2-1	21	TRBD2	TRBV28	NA	TGTGCCAGCAGTAGCAGATGGGGGGGTATGACTACCCAACCCCAGGACAATGAGCAGTTCTTC	CASSSRWGGMTTQPQDNEQFF
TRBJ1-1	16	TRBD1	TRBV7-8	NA	TGTGCCAGCAGCCCCCCGGGACAGGGCGGGAACACTGAAGCTTTCTTT	CASSPPGQGGNTEAFF
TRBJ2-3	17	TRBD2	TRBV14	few	TGTGCCAGCAGCCAAGGGGCCGGGACTAGCGGCACAGATACGCAGTATTTT	CASSQGAGTSGTDTQYF
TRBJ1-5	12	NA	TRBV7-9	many	TGTGCCAGCAACCAGGGCAATCAGCCCCAGCATTTT	CASNQGNQPQHF
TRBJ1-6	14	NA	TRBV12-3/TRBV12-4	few	TGTGCCAGCACTATAGGCGGGGCTAATTCACCCCTCCACTTT	CASTIGGANSPLHF